The 32 T cell receptor beta chains below come from one sample, sequenced in a study of blood T cells in healthy people across ages. Primers used in a second PCR of roughly 6 to 11 cycles were a sample-barcoded 5' primer and a J-beta primer mix. TCRdb ran MiXCR on the 5' RACE reads and lists one entry per CDR3 protein. The profile shows about 2 million distinct CDR3 sequences, 49% of them singletons. Sequencing used blood. The receptors originated from a middle-aged woman in good health.

The chain combines TRBV7-2 with TRBJ1-5; TRBD1 is a possible D gene (6 bases). Trimming left V 2 bases short and J 7 bases short, with 18 bases between. Germline CDR1 reads SGHTA; CDR2 reads FQGNSA. The CDR3 covers 16 residues. CDR3 sequence (DNA): TGTGCCAGCAGCTTAACCGGGACACAAAGTTGGCAGCCCCAGCATTTT. It translates to CASSLTGTQSWQPQHF.

This clonotype appeared a few times. CDR3 bases: TGTGCCAGCAGCTTGGGGTCGGGTCTCGCCGCGGATACGCAGTATTTT. Residues: CASSLGSGLAADTQYF. The chain has TRBV7-2 and TRBJ2-3, with no clear D. Germline V gene data show CDR1 as SGHTA and CDR2 as FQGNSA. CDR3 length: 16 amino acids. Trimming removed 3 bases from V and 6 bases from J, with 19 bases in between.

This clonotype was counted only a few times. The genes are TRBV5-5 and TRBJ1-5; D remains ambiguous. The CDR3 consists of 15 residues. Germline V CDR1 and CDR2: SGHKS, YYEKEE (reference sequence). Trimming cost V 1 base and J 3 bases, with 11 bases left between them. Here the CDR3 reads CASSLRNQVNQPQHF. CDR3 DNA: TGTGCCAGCAGCTTGAGAAACCAGGTCAATCAGCCCCAGCATTTT. Full variable domain (rest looked up from reference TRBV5-5 and TRBJ1-5): DAGVTQSPTHLIKTRGQQVTLRCSPISGHKSVSWYQQVLGQGPQFIFQYYEKEERGRGNFPDRFSARQFPNYSSELNVNALLLGDSALYLCASSLRNQVNQPQHFGDGTRLSIL.

The table lists this clonotype with a few counts. V is TRBV12-3 or TRBV12-4 and J is TRBJ2-4, with D perhaps matching TRBD2 (6 bases). Deletions cut 3 bases from V and 1 base from J, with 10 bases between. The CDR3 extends over 15 amino acids. CDR3 in amino acids: CASSFPAGAKNIQYF. Written as DNA, the CDR3 is TGTGCCAGCAGTTTTCCCGCGGGGGCCAAAAACATTCAGTACTTC.

The V and J genes are TRBV5-6 and TRBJ2-5; a weak D match, TRBD1 (6 bases). V was pared by 1 base and J by 2 bases, with 9 bases between. CDR3 size: 14 residues. CDR1 and CDR2 (germline): SGHDT, YYEEEE. Here the CDR3 DNA reads TGTGCCAGCAGCTTGTACCAGGGGCAAGAGACCCAGTACTTC. Its translation is CASSLYQGQETQYF.

This chain links TRBV24-1 with TRBJ2-1, with D perhaps assigned TRBD1 or TRBD2 (5 bases each). V was clipped by 6 bases and J by 8 bases, with 16 bases between them. The CDR3 covers 14 residues. Germline CDR1 KGHDR, CDR2 SFDVKD. CDR3 bases: TGTGCCACCAGTTCTGGGGGTGGGATAGATGAGCAGTTCTTC. Translating it yields CATSSGGGIDEQFF.

This clonotype was seen a few times. The rearrangement links TRBV9 to TRBJ2-5; D remains unclear. Germline CDR1 is SGDLS and CDR2 is YYNGEE. V was shortened by 1 base and J by 7 bases, with 14 bases between the two germline ends. The CDR3 covers 14 residues. In DNA form, the CDR3 reads TGTGCCAGCAGCGTAAAGGATTCCGAGATGACCCAGTACTTC. It codes for CASSVKDSEMTQYF.

The chain recombines TRBV21-1 with TRBJ2-7. TRBV21-1 is a pseudogene locus. The CDR3 consists of 14 residues. CDR3 nucleotide sequence: TGTGCCAGCAGCAAAGACGGAACCCGCTACGAGCAGTACTTC. The encoded protein is CASSKDGTRYEQYF.

The chain joins TRBV7-2 to TRBJ2-4, with D possibly being TRBD1 or TRBD2 (5 bases each). The DNA end lines up better with TRBJ2-7; the J call may be wrong. Germline CDR1 SGHTA, CDR2 FQGNSA. CDR3 size: 14 residues. CDR3 sequence: CASTSGRSGYEQYF. CDR3 sequence (DNA): TGTGCCAGCACGTCGGGACGTTCGGGCTACGAGCAGTACTTC.

This chain connects TRBV28 to TRBJ2-7; D is uncertain. CDR1 and CDR2 (germline): MDHEN, SYDVKM. V was pared by 6 bases and J by 10 bases, with 19 bases between. The CDR3 length is 13 residues. The CDR3 DNA is TGTGCCAGCAGCTCGACCCGTCGGGCGTCCCAGTACTTC. Its protein product is CASSSTRRASQYF.

The rearrangement uses TRBV29-1 and TRBJ2-1; 8 nucleotides agree with TRBD2. The CDR3 totals 13 residues. The junction had 4 bases not matched to a gene; V was cut back by 3 bases and J by 6 bases. Germline CDR1 is SQVTM and CDR2 is ANQGSEA. DNA of the CDR3: TGCAGCGTTGAGACTAGCGTCCTCAATGAGCAGTTCTTC. Protein product: CSVETSVLNEQFF.

The rearrangement links TRBV18 to TRBJ1-1; no reliable D call. V lost 0 bases and J lost 6, with 11 bases in between. This CDR3 is built from 14 residues. Germline V lookup: CDR1 KGHSH, CDR2 LQKENI. The chain's CDR3 is CASSPPNGRAEAFF. The DNA for the CDR3 is TGTGCCAGCTCACCACCAAATGGACGAGCTGAAGCTTTCTTT.

As DNA, the CDR3 is TGCGCCAGCAGCTTGGGGGAGGTTACCTACGAGCAGTACTTC. Translated: CASSLGEVTYEQYF. The chain carries TRBV5-1 and TRBJ2-7, with a weak D call TRBD2 (6 bases). The germline CDR1 and CDR2 sequences are SGHRS and YFSETQ. The CDR3 extends over 14 amino acids. Trimming took off 0 bases at V and 2 bases at J, with 9 bases between the two ends.

The CDR3 protein is CASSPGLGGAVNEQFF. The CDR3 DNA sequence: TGCGCCAGCAGCCCGGGGTTAGGCGGGGCTGTCAATGAGCAGTTCTTC. The rearrangement links TRBV5-1 to TRBJ2-1; D is perhaps TRBD2 (6 bases). The CDR3 contains 16 residues. Germline V gene data show CDR1 as SGHRS and CDR2 as YFSETQ. Trimming removed 4 bases from V and 6 bases from J, with 20 bases in between. Full variable domain (remainder filled in from reference TRBV5-1 and TRBJ2-1): KAGVTQTPRYLIKTRGQQVTLSCSPISGHRSVSWYQQTPGQGLQFLFEYFSETQRNKGNFPGRFSGRQFSNSRSEMNVSTLELGDSALYLCASSPGLGGAVNEQFFGPGTRLTVL.

This clonotype was seen a few times. V is TRBV6-2 or TRBV6-3 and J is TRBJ2-7, with TRBD1 identical over 8 bases. With 7 bases clipped from V and 0 bases from J, the junction kept 11 bases outside the gene matches. The CDR3 is made up of 16 amino acids. CDR1 is MNHEY, CDR2 SVGEGT, per germline. For the CDR3, the DNA is TGTGCCAGCACCTACGGCGGGACAGGTTACTCCTACGAGCAGTACTTC. This sequence encodes CASTYGGTGYSYEQYF.

This chain uses TRBV20-1 with TRBJ2-1; 9 nucleotides line up with TRBD2. With 3 bases clipped from V and 7 bases from J, the junction kept 13 bases outside the gene matches. The germline V gene encodes CDR1 DFQATT and CDR2 SNEGSKA (reference sequence). There are 16 residues in the CDR3. CDR3 sequence reads: CSASRLRLAERNEQFF. In nucleotides, the CDR3 is TGCAGTGCTAGTAGGTTAAGACTAGCGGAGAGGAATGAGCAGTTCTTC.

The rearrangement joins TRBV12-3 or TRBV12-4 to TRBJ2-1; D is unclear. The CDR3 is 15 residues long. The V end was cut by 5 bases, the J end by 3 bases, with 14 bases between. The CDR3 DNA reads as TGTGCCAGCAGTCTCCTCGTGGGAAGCTACAATGAGCAGTTCTTC. It is translated as CASSLLVGSYNEQFF.

The chain is built from TRBV24-1 and TRBJ2-3; TRBD2 agrees at 7 bases. This CDR3 region has 15 residues. Germline V gene lookup returns CDR1 KGHDR and CDR2 SFDVKD. J gave up 2 bases and V 3 bases, and 4 bases lay outside the gene matches. The CDR3 DNA is TGTGCCACCAGTGATCCGCGGGGGACCACAGATACGCAGTATTTT. Translated, it gives CATSDPRGTTDTQYF.

The rearrangement uses TRBV28 and TRBJ2-3; 13 bases line up with TRBD2. After removal of 6 bases from V and 5 bases from J, the junction contained 5 bases not matched to a gene. The CDR3 runs to 15 residues. Looked up from germline, CDR1 is MDHEN and CDR2 is SYDVKM. CDR3 amino acids: CASSAGTSGKDTQYF. As DNA, the CDR3 is TGTGCCAGCAGCGCCGGGACTAGCGGGAAAGATACGCAGTATTTT.

The chain links TRBV5-5 to TRBJ2-4, with 9 positions matching TRBD1. This CDR3 region has 16 residues. Germline values: CDR1 SGHKS, CDR2 YYEKEE (reference sequence). V lost 3 bases to trimming and J lost 1 base; unmatched junction nucleotides: 5. DNA for the CDR3: TGTGCCAGCAGCTATGGGACAGGGAGGGCCAAAAACATTCAGTACTTC. Translation: CASSYGTGRAKNIQYF.

The V and J genes are TRBV6-2 or TRBV6-3 and TRBJ2-3, with 11 bases lining up with TRBD2. The V segment lost 0 bases and the J segment 6 bases; nucleotides outside the gene matches: 8. Germline CDR1 MNHEY, CDR2 SVGEGT. The CDR3 loop spans 17 amino acids. The chain's CDR3 is CASSYSLAGGFGDTQYF. DNA for the CDR3: TGTGCCAGCAGTTACTCTCTAGCGGGGGGCTTCGGTGATACGCAGTATTTT.

The J gene is TRBJ2-5, the V gene TRBV2; D possibly corresponds to TRBD1 (5 bases). Germline V gene sequence: CDR1 SNHLY, CDR2 FYNNEI. Trimming cost V 11 bases and J 5 bases, with 15 bases left between them. The CDR3 extends over 12 amino acids. In DNA form, the CDR3 reads TGTGCCTGGCGACAGATTGTGGAGACCCAGTACTTC. Translating it yields CAWRQIVETQYF.

The chain is built from TRBV11-2 and TRBJ2-5; D unclear. The V gene lost 3 bases and the J gene lost 5 bases, with 10 bases spanning the gap. CDR1 and CDR2 (germline): SGHAT, FQNNGV. The CDR3 has 13 residues. This CDR3 is CASSFSTLETQYF. CDR3 bases: TGTGCCAGCAGCTTTAGTACGTTGGAGACCCAGTACTTC. Filled out from reference TRBV11-2 and TRBJ2-5, the complete variable domain reads EAGVAQSPRYKIIEKRQSVAFWCNPISGHATLYWYQQILGQGPKLLIQFQNNGVVDDSQLPKDRFSAERLKGVDSTLKIQPAKLEDSAVYLCASSFSTLETQYFGPGTRLLVL.

This rearrangement joins TRBV2 to TRBJ2-3; no firm D call. CDR3 size: 17 residues. CDR1 and CDR2 from the germline V gene are SNHLY and FYNNEI. V lost 1 base to trimming and J lost 0 bases, with 14 bases between them. In DNA, the CDR3 is TGTGCCAGCAGTGAAGACCTGAAACAGCTCAGCACAGATACGCAGTATTTT. Protein: CASSEDLKQLSTDTQYF.

Comments on this clonotype: Its ends do not fully match the called genes, so a read error is possible. The CDR3 spells CASSLTGPQDTQYF. CDR3 nucleotides: TGTGCTAGCAGCTTGACAGGCCCACAAGATACGCAGTATTTT. The genes are TRBV7-7 and TRBJ2-3, with a weak D call TRBD1 (6 bases). Per germline, CDR1 SSHAT and CDR2 FNYEAQ (reference sequence). This CDR3 region has 14 residues.

CDR3 residues: CASSQVTGNSPLHF. The CDR3 region has the DNA TGTGCCAGCAGCCAAGTAACAGGGAATTCACCCCTCCACTTT. The chain carries TRBV4-2 and TRBJ1-6; D possibly corresponds to TRBD1 (6 bases). Trimming stripped 1 base from V and 7 bases from J, with 8 bases between. Germline CDR1 LGHNA, CDR2 YNFKEQ. This CDR3 contains 14 residues.

This clonotype was seen once. This chain uses TRBV4-2 with TRBJ2-7, with 9 nucleotides matching TRBD2. The J call may be in error: the DNA end matches TRBJ2-1 better. The CDR3 loop spans 17 amino acids. CDR1 and CDR2 from the germline V gene are LGHNA and YNFKEQ. In DNA, the CDR3 is TGTGCCAGCAGCCAAGCAACGGGCGGGGGGGCCCCAAATGAGCAGTTCTTC. This codes for CASSQATGGGAPNEQFF.

This chain links TRBV15 with TRBJ2-5; D not certain. V gave up 1 base and J gave up 3 bases, with 12 bases separating them. This CDR3 contains 15 residues. Germline V gives CDR1 LNHNV, CDR2 YYDKDF (reference sequence). CDR3 region: CATSRVGTAEETQYF. DNA of the CDR3: TGTGCCACCAGCAGAGTAGGAACAGCTGAAGAGACCCAGTACTTC.

This clonotype has more than one count but fewer than ten. V usage is TRBV15 and J usage is TRBJ2-7; 7 bases align to TRBD2. V was pared by 5 bases and J by 0 bases, with 7 bases of the junction left unmatched. Per the germline V gene, CDR1 is LNHNV and CDR2 is YYDKDF (reference sequence). The CDR3 is 15 amino acids. The CDR3 bases are TGTGCCACCAGCTCGACGAGCGGGAACTCCTACGAGCAGTACTTC. Translated, it gives CATSSTSGNSYEQYF.

This chain joins TRBV5-1 and TRBJ2-1, with D possibly being TRBD1 or TRBD2 (5 bases each). This CDR3 has 13 residues. V lost 3 bases and J lost 5, with 9 bases in between. Looked up from germline, CDR1 is SGHRS and CDR2 is YFSETQ. The CDR3 here is CASSWGPNNEQFF. In DNA, the CDR3 is TGCGCCAGCAGCTGGGGACCCAACAATGAGCAGTTCTTC. The variable domain in full, completed from reference TRBV5-1 and TRBJ2-1, reads KAGVTQTPRYLIKTRGQQVTLSCSPISGHRSVSWYQQTPGQGLQFLFEYFSETQRNKGNFPGRFSGRQFSNSRSEMNVSTLELGDSALYLCASSWGPNNEQFFGPGTRLTVL.

Only a few counts were recorded for this clonotype. J is TRBJ1-2 and V is TRBV3-1, with TRBD1 as a possible D gene (5 bases). CDR1 and CDR2 from the germline V gene are LGHDT and YNNKEL (reference sequence). V gave up 3 bases and J gave up 6 bases, with 14 bases separating them. The CDR3 is 14 amino acids. In nucleotides, the CDR3 is TGTGCCAGCAGCCATAGGACGGGGGAGGATGGCTACACCTTC. It codes for CASSHRTGEDGYTF.

This clonotype was observed many times. The chain couples TRBV5-1 to TRBJ2-1; no clear D. Germline V gene lookup returns CDR1 SGHRS and CDR2 YFSETQ. The CDR3 is made up of 15 amino acids. The V end lost 4 bases, the J end lost 0 bases, and 11 bases lay between the germline ends. CDR3 residues: CASSLGESSYNEQFF. The CDR3 bases are TGCGCCAGCAGCCTAGGTGAGAGCTCCTACAATGAGCAGTTCTTC.